This T cell receptor (beta chain) derives from a study of tumor-infiltrating lymphocytes in primary liver carcinoma. General observations from the study: Tumor top-250-clone fractions significantly exceeded those of blood (p = 0.039). The study found tumor-adjacent and tumor-blood pairs overlapped less than tumor region pairs.

Constant-region priming of roughly 0.45 ug total RNA yielded TCR beta cDNA. The TCR beta library was amplified through three nested multiplex PCR rounds in a modified ARM-PCR procedure. Two initial PCR rounds of approximately 10 cycles each paired TRBV1-TRBV30 forward primers with a C-beta reverse primer. MiXCR, applied by TCRdb to the multiplex PCR reads, yields one record per CDR3 protein. The top ten clones hold around 9.5% of a sample with about 99,000 distinct CDR3 sequences, approximately 71% of them seen once. The study co-extracted DNA and RNA from about 21-30 mg of unsorted bulk tissue. Details on this clonotype: What it binds is unknown. The CDR3 end shows no conserved phenylalanine or tryptophan, and so a read error is likely.

This CDR3 spans 13 amino acids. In germline, CDR1 is SGHAT, CDR2 FQNNGV. The sequencing input was liver tumor tissue from sampling region 5. Documented subset: tumor region T5, tumor centre. The chain carries TRBV11-2 and TRBJ1-1, with D uncertain. The receptor comes from a woman aged 60-75 years with primary liver carcinoma and hepatitis B virus infection. The CDR3 DNA follows: TGTGCCGGCAGCCTCGGGCTGAGCACTGAAGCTTTCTAT. Its translation is CAGSLGLSTEAFY.